The 32 T cell receptor beta chains given below trace back to one sample, sequenced in a study of T cell repertoires in cytomegalovirus infection. One entry per CDR3 protein results from TCRdb running MiXCR on the reads. The top ten clones hold about a sixth of a sample with a few hundred thousand distinct CDR3 sequences, about 33% of them seen once. Their antigens remain unidentified. Sequences were derived from cultured PBMCs, sampled from culture after CMV antigen stimulation. The receptors come from a human donor in good health (CMV status not recorded). Some clones in this sample may be carry-over from other donors' samples.

This clonotype has just a few counts. CDR3 in amino acids: CASSFGGGYEQYV. In DNA, the CDR3 is TGTGCCAGCAGCTTCGGCGGGGGCTACGAGCAGTACGTC. J is TRBJ2-7 and V is TRBV7-2; 7 bases align to TRBD2. CDR3 length equals 13 residues. With V trimmed by 3 bases and J by 3 bases, 2 bases remained unmatched. Germline CDR1 is SGHTA and CDR2 is FQGNSA.

The chain links TRBV11-3 to TRBJ1-2; a weak D match, TRBD1 (6 bases). The CDR3 has 15 residues. Germline loops: CDR1 SGHNT, CDR2 YENEEA. V lost 4 bases and J 6 bases, leaving 18 bases between the germline ends. The CDR3 DNA sequence: TGTGCCAGCAGCTCCAGGGGCGGCCCAAGTAATGGCTACACCTTC. The encoded protein is CASSSRGGPSNGYTF.

The chain has TRBV15 and TRBJ1-2; perhaps TRBD1 as D (6 bases). Germline CDR1 is LNHNV and CDR2 is YYDKDF (reference sequence). CDR3 length equals 16 residues. Deletions cut 2 bases from V and 0 bases from J, with 13 bases between. In nucleotides, the CDR3 is TGTGCCACCAGCAGACCACCAGGGGAACCTAACTATGGCTACACCTTC. This translates into CATSRPPGEPNYGYTF. The full variable domain, completed using reference TRBV15 and TRBJ1-2, is DAMVIQNPRYQVTQFGKPVTLSCSQTLNHNVMYWYQQKSSQAPKLLFHYYDKDFNNEADTPDNFQSRRPNTSFCFLDIRSPGLGDTAMYLCATSRPPGEPNYGYTFGSGTRLTVV.

This clonotype was seen more than once but under ten times. The chain is built from TRBV28 and TRBJ1-1; D is ambiguous. Germline-derived CDR1 and CDR2 are MDHEN and SYDVKM. The CDR3 runs 11 residues. The germline V and J ends were trimmed by 6 bases and 2 bases, with 4 bases remaining between them. CDR3 sequence (DNA): TGTGCCAGCAGGTTAAACACTGAAGCTTTCTTT. This encodes CASRLNTEAFF. The full variable domain, its missing parts supplied by reference TRBV28 and TRBJ1-1, is DVKVTQSSRYLVKRTGEKVFLECVQDMDHENMFWYRQDPGLGLRLIYFSYDVKMKEKGDIPEGYSVSREKKERFSLILESASTNQTSMYLCASRLNTEAFFGQGTRLTVV.

V gene TRBV20-1 combines with J gene TRBJ2-1; TRBD2 aligns across 11 bases. CDR1 and CDR2 (germline): DFQATT, SNEGSKA (reference sequence). This CDR3 is 16 amino acids long. The CDR3 protein is CRARGLAGFSYNEQFF. The CDR3 DNA reads as TGCAGAGCCCGAGGACTAGCGGGTTTCTCCTACAATGAGCAGTTCTTC.

The V gene is TRBV28, the J gene TRBJ2-1, with 7 bases aligning to TRBD1. This CDR3 is built from 15 residues. V dropped 6 bases and J dropped 3; count of bases not matched to a gene: 8. Germline-derived CDR1 and CDR2 are MDHEN and SYDVKM. CDR3 coding DNA: TGTGCCAGCAGCCCGCCGACAGGGCTCTACAATGAGCAGTTCTTC. The encoded protein is CASSPPTGLYNEQFF.

This clonotype was found a few times. The rearrangement joins TRBV6-1 to TRBJ2-7, with D maybe TRBD1 (6 bases). In germline, CDR1 is MNHNS, CDR2 SASEGT. The CDR3 sequence is 15 residues long. Deletions cut 6 bases from V and 4 bases from J, with 19 bases between. As DNA, the CDR3 is TGTGCCAGCAGCGCCACAGGGCTTGGGGCTTACGAGCAGTACGTC. Translating it yields CASSATGLGAYEQYV.

The chain links TRBV2 to TRBJ1-1; maybe TRBD1 (5 bases). CDR3 length equals 16 residues. V dropped 5 bases and J dropped 6 bases, with 22 bases sitting between them. Per the germline V gene, CDR1 is SNHLY and CDR2 is FYNNEI. In nucleotides, the CDR3 is TGTGCCAGCAGTTCTCCGGGACTCCTTGTTCGGCCTGAAGCTTTCTTT. Translation gives CASSSPGLLVRPEAFF.

This clonotype was detected only a few times. V is TRBV3-1 and J is TRBJ2-7, with a weak D call TRBD2 (6 bases). Germline CDR1 is LGHDT and CDR2 is YNNKEL (reference sequence). The V gene lost 1 base and the J gene lost 2 bases, with 9 bases spanning the gap. The length of the CDR3 is 14 residues. The CDR3 bases are TGTGCCAGCAGCCAAGGGCGGGATCCCTACGAGCAGTACGTC. Encoded protein: CASSQGRDPYEQYV.

This clonotype was seen ten or more times. This sequence joins TRBV7-2 and TRBJ1-1; weak D call: TRBD1 (5 bases). Trimming shortened V by 6 bases and J by 7 bases, and 15 bases separated the two germline ends. Germline-derived CDR1 and CDR2 are SGHTA and FQGNSA. The CDR3 has 13 residues. The CDR3 region is CASRLPQTGEAFF. Written as DNA, the CDR3 is TGTGCCAGCAGACTCCCTCAAACAGGTGAAGCTTTCTTT.

This sequence joins TRBV10-1 and TRBJ1-2; maybe TRBD1 (5 bases). Germline lookup yields CDR1 WNHNN and CDR2 SYGVQD (reference sequence). Trimming stripped 8 bases from V and 7 bases from J, with 17 bases between. The CDR3 consists of 13 residues. CDR3 loop: CASHTGETGGYTF. DNA of the CDR3: TGCGCCAGCCACACGGGGGAGACTGGTGGCTACACCTTC.

This clonotype was seen a single time. The gene calls are TRBV5-1 and TRBJ2-3; TRBD2 is a possible D gene (5 bases). Looked up from germline, CDR1 is SGHRS and CDR2 is YFSETQ. CDR3 length: 14 residues. Trimming took 6 bases from V and 8 from J, leaving 19 bases between them. The CDR3 region has the DNA TGCGCCAGCAAGGTGGGAGTGGGTTATGGTACGCAGTATTTT. It codes for CASKVGVGYGTQYF.

This rearrangement joins TRBV24-1 to TRBJ2-3; 10 bases line up with TRBD2. The CDR3 covers 17 residues. Germline V gene lookup returns CDR1 KGHDR and CDR2 SFDVKD. V shed 0 bases, J shed 5 bases, and the junction held 7 bases outside the gene matches. CDR3 residues: CATSDLPAGGPGDTQYF. In DNA, the CDR3 is TGTGCCACCAGTGATTTGCCAGCGGGAGGGCCGGGAGATACGCAGTATTTT.

This clonotype occurred a few times. V and J are TRBV7-6 and TRBJ2-1; D gene unclear. The CDR3 sequence is 15 residues long. Germline V gives CDR1 SGHVS, CDR2 FNYEAQ. Trimming removed 5 bases from V and 0 bases from J, with 11 bases in between. The CDR3 DNA reads TGTGCCAGCAGCCGTAGCTACGACTCCTACAATGAGCAGTTCTTC. It specifies CASSRSYDSYNEQFF.

The chain employs TRBV6-5 and TRBJ2-7; possibly TRBD1 for D (5 bases). V was pared by 1 base and J by 5 bases, with 9 bases between. Per the germline V gene, CDR1 is MNHEY and CDR2 is SVGAGI. The CDR3 totals 13 residues. The CDR3 DNA reads as TGTGCCAGCAGTTACTTTCAGGGCGACGAGCAGTACTTC. It yields the protein CASSYFQGDEQYF.

This clonotype was detected ten times or more. The chain links TRBV7-2 to TRBJ2-1, with D perhaps matching TRBD2 (5 bases). V shed 2 bases and J shed 0 bases, with 8 bases lying between them. CDR1 is SGHTA and CDR2 is FQGNSA in the germline V gene. The CDR3 is 15 residues long. The CDR3 DNA sequence: TGTGCCAGCAGCTTACAGCGGAGCTCCTACAATGAGCAGTTCTTC. This gives the protein CASSLQRSSYNEQFF.

V gene TRBV7-3 combines with J gene TRBJ2-1, with 7 positions matching TRBD1. The V gene end was trimmed by 2 bases and the J gene end by 6 bases; junction bases not matched to a gene: 7. In germline, CDR1 is SGHTA, CDR2 FQGTGA. The CDR3 is 15 residues long. This chain's CDR3 is CASSLWDSPSNEQFF. CDR3 nucleotide sequence: TGTGCCAGCAGCTTATGGGACAGCCCTTCCAATGAGCAGTTCTTC.

This clonotype has a handful of counts. This chain connects TRBV5-1 to TRBJ1-6; 8 positions agree with TRBD1. Germline V lookup: CDR1 SGHRS, CDR2 YFSETQ. This CDR3 has 15 residues. J lost 8 bases, V lost 1 base, and 5 bases had no gene match. The CDR3, as DNA: TGCGCCAGCAGCTTGAACGGACAGGGCGATTCACCCCTCCACTTT. Translating gives CASSLNGQGDSPLHF. Full variable domain (rest looked up from reference TRBV5-1 and TRBJ1-6): KAGVTQTPRYLIKTRGQQVTLSCSPISGHRSVSWYQQTPGQGLQFLFEYFSETQRNKGNFPGRFSGRQFSNSRSEMNVSTLELGDSALYLCASSLNGQGDSPLHFGNGTRLTVT.

The chain has TRBV20-1 and TRBJ2-3; no firm D call. The CDR3 runs to 14 residues. With 2 bases removed from V and 2 bases from J, the gap between germline ends came to 11 bases. CDR1 DFQATT and CDR2 SNEGSKA come from the germline V gene (reference sequence). CDR3 region: CSARLDLHTDTQYF. CDR3 sequence (DNA): TGCAGTGCTAGACTAGACCTACACACAGATACGCAGTATTTT.

The chain couples TRBV5-5 to TRBJ1-1, with D unclear. Trimming left V 5 bases short and J 5 bases short, with 10 bases between. The CDR3 runs to 12 residues. Germline V gives CDR1 SGHKS, CDR2 YYEKEE (reference sequence). The CDR3: CASSTTGTEAFF. The CDR3 bases are TGTGCCAGCAGTACGACGGGGACTGAAGCTTTCTTT.

The rearrangement uses TRBV12-5 and TRBJ2-6, with D uncertain. This CDR3 is 13 amino acids long. V lost 3 bases and J 0 bases, leaving 0 bases between the germline ends. CDR1 is LGHNT and CDR2 is FRNRAP in the germline V gene. The CDR3, as DNA: TGTGCTAGTGGTTTCTCTGGGGCCAACGTCCTGACTTTC. Amino acid sequence: CASGFSGANVLTF.

The chain joins TRBV6-2 or TRBV6-3 to TRBJ2-1; 8 nucleotides line up with TRBD2. Germline V gives CDR1 MNHEY, CDR2 SVGEGT. V lost 7 bases to trimming and J lost 9 bases; unmatched junction nucleotides: 11. This CDR3 has 14 amino acids. CDR3 in amino acids: CASNEVLAASEQFF. CDR3 DNA sequence: TGTGCCAGCAACGAAGTACTAGCGGCCTCTGAGCAGTTCTTC.

The J gene is TRBJ2-3, the V gene TRBV12-3 or TRBV12-4; D remains unclear. V gave up 2 bases and J gave up 4 bases, with 16 bases separating them. The CDR3 loop spans 16 amino acids. The CDR3, as DNA: TGTGCCAGCAGTTTAAAACGGCCGTCGTCCGCAGATACGCAGTATTTT. Translated: CASSLKRPSSADTQYF.

Comments on this clonotype: Compared with germline, one end of the junction differs, possibly owing to a read error. This chain joins TRBV24-1 and TRBJ1-2; D not certain. The CDR3 is 15 amino acids. Per the germline V gene, CDR1 is KGHDR and CDR2 is SFDVKD. In DNA form, the CDR3 reads TGTGCGACCAGTGATTCCGGACGGATTAACTATGGCTACACCTTC. Translated: CATSDSGRINYGYTF.

The rearrangement links TRBV27 to TRBJ1-6, with D tentatively TRBD1 (6 bases). The CDR3 totals 14 residues. Trimming pared 5 bases from V and 7 bases from J, leaving 12 bases between. Germline CDR1 MNHEY, CDR2 SMNVEV (reference sequence). CDR3 protein: CASSPHDRNSPLHF. The CDR3 coding sequence is TGTGCCAGCAGTCCGCATGACAGGAATTCACCCCTCCACTTT.

The chain combines TRBV6-6 with TRBJ2-7; 12 positions agree with TRBD1. CDR1 MNHNY and CDR2 SVGAGI come from the germline V gene (reference sequence). Trimming cost V 1 base and J 3 bases; bases outside gene matches: 4. This CDR3 spans 16 amino acids. CDR3 in DNA: TGTGCCAGCAGTTACTTGGGACAGGGGGCCTACTACGAGCAGTACGTC. It yields the protein CASSYLGQGAYYEQYV.

The chain joins TRBV18 to TRBJ2-7; unclear D gene. This CDR3 is built from 13 residues. In germline, CDR1 is KGHSH, CDR2 LQKENI. Trimming removed 2 bases at V and 3 bases at J, with 8 bases between. The CDR3 region is CASSPYQYYEQYF. The CDR3 bases are TGTGCCAGCTCACCATACCAATACTACGAGCAGTACTTC.

This chain connects TRBV4-2 to TRBJ2-5; TRBD2 might be the D (6 bases). Germline-derived CDR1 and CDR2 are LGHNA and YNFKEQ. The CDR3 totals 15 residues. Between the trimmed V and J ends, which lost 1 base and 4 bases, there was a span of 13 bases. The CDR3 DNA sequence: TGTGCCAGCAGCCAAGGACTAGAGGGACCAGAGACCCAGTACTTC. This encodes CASSQGLEGPETQYF.

The rearrangement joins TRBV7-2 to TRBJ2-5; D remains unclear. Trimming stripped 5 bases from V and 2 bases from J, with 9 bases between. The CDR3 covers 13 residues. Germline CDR1 SGHTA, CDR2 FQGNSA. Here the CDR3 reads CASSRPAQETQYF. CDR3 DNA: TGTGCCAGCAGCCGGCCCGCGCAAGAGACCCAGTACTTC.

This chain joins TRBV28 and TRBJ2-2; D is perhaps TRBD2 (7 bases). The V gene lost 2 bases and the J gene lost 8 bases, with 15 bases spanning the gap. The CDR3 spans 15 residues. Germline CDR1 reads MDHEN; CDR2 reads SYDVKM. The CDR3 protein is CASSLGGGPRGELFF. The CDR3 region has the DNA TGTGCCAGCAGTTTAGGGGGGGGGCCTCGAGGGGAGCTGTTTTTT.

The V gene is TRBV12-5, the J gene TRBJ1-1; D ambiguous. Trimming took off 2 bases at V and 6 bases at J, with 7 bases between the two ends. This CDR3 has 12 amino acids. The germline V gene encodes CDR1 LGHNT and CDR2 FRNRAP. The CDR3 bases are TGTGCTAGTGGTTTGTCTGGGTCTGAAGCTTTCTTT. Translating it yields CASGLSGSEAFF.

The chain links TRBV15 to TRBJ1-3; D is unresolved. The V end was cut by 0 bases, the J end by 1 base, with 7 bases between. This CDR3 comprises 15 residues. Germline loops: CDR1 LNHNV, CDR2 YYDKDF (reference sequence). The CDR3 nucleotides are TGTGCCACCAGCAGAGATGGCAAGTCTGGAAACACCATATATTTT. Translating gives CATSRDGKSGNTIYF.